The source of this TCR beta chain is a study of technical replicates of blood from a few donors. The repertoire was sequenced with immunoSEQ multiplex PCR; TCRdb's copy has only in-frame clones and lacks some. The repertoire holds approximately 76,000 clones, with 90% to 95% as singletons. V lost 3 bases and J 4 bases, leaving 11 bases between the germline ends. Germline V gene lookup returns CDR1 ENHRY and CDR2 SYGVKD. The CDR3 has 14 residues. The sequencing input was T cells isolated from PBMCs. This receptor was obtained from a human donor in good health. The chain carries TRBV10-3 and TRBJ2-3; TRBD2 might be the D (6 bases). CDR3 loop: CAISDGGAPDTQYF. For the CDR3, the DNA is TGTGCCATCAGTGACGGGGGAGCCCCAGATACGCAGTATTTT.